Listed here are 17 T cell receptor beta chains from one sample, sequenced in a study of blood T cell repertoires in COVID-19. Measured with immunoSEQ multiplex PCR; TCRdb has only the in-frame clones, and not every one. Here the sample spans about 110,000 clones, approximately 78% being singletons. The sequencing input was peripheral blood. The receptor set was obtained from an older man with acute or convalescent COVID-19.

The chain carries TRBV5-1 and TRBJ2-1; 8 positions agree with TRBD1. The V gene end was trimmed by 1 base and the J gene end by 5 bases; junction bases not matched to a gene: 8. Germline values: CDR1 SGHRS, CDR2 YFSETQ. This CDR3 comprises 16 residues. CDR3 nucleotide sequence: TGCGCCAGCAGCTTGACAGGGGGTCCGACACACAATGAGCAGTTCTTC. Its translation is CASSLTGGPTHNEQFF.

This clone was seen a handful of times. This chain links TRBV21-1 with TRBJ2-7; no DNA check was done on the table's D call, TRBD2. TRBV21-1 is annotated as a pseudogene. The CDR3 consists of 12 residues. The CDR3 here is CASSKRVDEQYF. The DNA of the CDR3 is TGTGCCAGCAGTAAGCGGGTTGACGAGCAGTACTTC.

A remark on this clone: Distinct nucleotide sequences in the sample also encode this CDR3. V is TRBV3-1 (or the pseudogene TRBV3-2) and J is TRBJ2-3; D possibly corresponds to TRBD1 (5 bases). Trimming shortened V by 3 bases and J by 0 bases, and 10 bases separated the two germline ends. The CDR3 extends over 15 amino acids. In germline, CDR1 is LGHDT, CDR2 YNNKEL (reference sequence). The DNA for the CDR3 is TGTGCCAGCAGCCAGGGGCCTACCAGCACAGATACGCAGTATTTT. Translated: CASSQGPTSTDTQYF.

CDR3 loop: CASSSTGQGSNEQFF. CDR3 DNA: TGTGCCAGCAGTTCCACTGGACAGGGGTCCAATGAGCAGTTCTTC. The genes are TRBV6-5 and TRBJ2-1, with 9 positions matching TRBD1. CDR3 length equals 15 residues. Trimming cost V 4 bases and J 6 bases; bases outside gene matches: 7. Germline CDR1 is MNHEY and CDR2 is SVGAGI.

The CDR3 nucleotides are TGTGCCAGCAGCTTAGGGGGTGACAGGTCTGGCACAGATACGCAGTATTTT. Translating gives CASSLGGDRSGTDTQYF. The chain carries TRBV11-3 and TRBJ2-3; tentatively, D is TRBD1 (6 bases). CDR1 SGHNT and CDR2 YENEEA come from the germline V gene. The CDR3 length is 17 residues. V was clipped by 1 base and J by 1 base, with 15 bases between them.

The chain recombines TRBV5-4 with TRBJ2-7, with 8 bases matching TRBD1. After removal of 7 bases from V and 1 base from J, the junction contained 7 bases not matched to a gene. The CDR3 spans 14 residues. Germline V gene sequence: CDR1 SGHNT, CDR2 YYREEE (reference sequence). CDR3 in DNA: TGTGCCAGCCGACAGGGGTTTTTATCCTACGAGCAGTACTTC. This encodes CASRQGFLSYEQYF.

The genes are TRBV6-5 and TRBJ2-1; TRBD2 matches 9 bases. The CDR3 sequence is 16 residues long. The germline gives CDR1 MNHEY, CDR2 SVGAGI. J was trimmed by 8 bases and V by 2 bases; bases with no gene match: 10. CDR3: CASSYGRGLAIHEQFF. CDR3 DNA: TGTGCCAGCAGTTACGGGCGGGGACTAGCAATTCATGAGCAGTTCTTC.

CDR3 residues: CASTATGSGELFF. DNA of the CDR3: TGTGCCAGCACCGCCACCGGGTCCGGGGAGCTGTTTTTT. This chain uses TRBV3-1 (or the pseudogene TRBV3-2) with TRBJ2-2; no definite D call. This CDR3 has 13 amino acids. Trimming removed 7 bases from V and 6 bases from J, with 12 bases in between. Germline V gene lookup returns CDR1 LGHDT and CDR2 YNNKEL (reference sequence).

The chain uses TRBV3-1 (or the pseudogene TRBV3-2) and TRBJ1-2, with D perhaps matching TRBD1 (5 bases). Germline CDR1 LGHDT, CDR2 YNNKEL (reference sequence). V lost 3 bases to trimming and J lost 4 bases, with 12 bases between them. The CDR3 totals 14 residues. This CDR3 reads CASSHARRGYGYTF. CDR3 nucleotide sequence: TGTGCCAGCAGCCACGCACGGAGGGGCTATGGCTACACCTTC.

The gene calls are TRBV6-4 and TRBJ2-3; maybe TRBD1 (5 bases). The length of the CDR3 is 15 residues. Deletions cut 2 bases from V and 4 bases from J, with 13 bases between. Germline V gene sequence: CDR1 MRHNA, CDR2 SNTAGT. CDR3 in amino acids: CASSDQGLSADTQYF. DNA of the CDR3: TGTGCCAGCAGTGACCAGGGATTGAGCGCAGATACGCAGTATTTT.

The gene calls are TRBV4-2 and TRBJ1-2, with a weak D call TRBD1 (5 bases). CDR1 is LGHNA, CDR2 YNFKEQ, per germline. This CDR3 spans 15 amino acids. V was shortened by 1 base and J by 7 bases, with 16 bases between the two germline ends. The CDR3 spells CASSQGGGPGSGYTF. CDR3 bases: TGTGCCAGCAGCCAAGGGGGCGGACCAGGATCTGGCTACACCTTC.

This clone was recorded a few times. The V and J genes are TRBV16 and TRBJ1-5; D unclear. Germline-derived CDR1 and CDR2 are KGHSY and FQNENV. This CDR3 has 17 amino acids. Trimming removed 0 bases at V and 1 base at J, with 13 bases between. DNA for the CDR3: TGTGCCAGCAGCCAATCTAACAGCCCGGGAAGCAATCAGCCCCAGCATTTT. Translated, it gives CASSQSNSPGSNQPQHF.

The CDR3 loop reads CASSLGGGYTF. The CDR3 bases are TGCGCCAGCAGCTTAGGGGGTGGCTACACCTTC. The genes are TRBV5-1 and TRBJ1-2; D might be TRBD1 (6 bases). Germline V lookup: CDR1 SGHRS, CDR2 YFSETQ. With 2 bases removed from V and 7 bases from J, the gap between germline ends came to 6 bases. The CDR3 totals 11 residues.

This chain connects TRBV28 to TRBJ1-2, with D possibly matching TRBD1 (6 bases). Germline loops: CDR1 MDHEN, CDR2 SYDVKM. This CDR3 comprises 14 residues. V was pared by 4 bases and J by 2 bases, with 11 bases between. The CDR3, as DNA: TGTGCCAGCAGTTCGGGGGGCTCAAACTATGGCTACACCTTC. It specifies CASSSGGSNYGYTF.

This chain uses TRBV12-3 or TRBV12-4 with TRBJ1-2; tentatively, D is TRBD1 (5 bases). The CDR3 consists of 13 residues. With 5 bases removed from V and 2 bases from J, the gap between germline ends came to 9 bases. CDR3 in amino acids: CASSRTPNYGYTF. The CDR3 region has the DNA TGTGCCAGCAGTCGGACACCAAACTATGGCTACACCTTC.

V gene TRBV28 combines with J gene TRBJ1-5, with a possible D match to TRBD1 (6 bases). V lost 6 bases and J 0 bases, leaving 15 bases between the germline ends. The germline CDR1 and CDR2 sequences are MDHEN and SYDVKM. CDR3 length equals 16 residues. CDR3 in DNA: TGTGCCAGCAGACCTATACAGGGATATAGCAATCAGCCCCAGCATTTT. Its protein is CASRPIQGYSNQPQHF.

This clone has just one count. The CDR3 is CASSVEGHSNNEQFF. CDR3 DNA sequence: TGTGCCAGCAGCGTAGAAGGACACTCAAACAATGAGCAGTTCTTC. This chain uses TRBV9 with TRBJ2-1, with D perhaps matching TRBD1 (5 bases). The CDR3 sequence is 15 residues long. Germline V gene data show CDR1 as SGDLS and CDR2 as YYNGEE. Trimming shortened V by 0 bases and J by 5 bases, and 12 bases separated the two germline ends.